This T cell receptor (beta chain) was sequenced for a study of T cell responses to AZD1222 COVID-19 vaccine (dated by TCRdb to the early 2020s). Study-level background: Because spike-specific TCR depth and breadth did not differ between the two schedules, AZD1222 recipients who got a second dose at roughly 4 weeks were pooled with those who got a second dose at roughly 12 weeks. TCR sequencing covered 233 trial participants: 200 to 220 given two doses of AZD1222 and about 26 given two doses of MenACWY control vaccine. Trial participants were enrolled by age into subgroups of 18-55, 56-69 and 70-plus years, and about 150, 27 and 61 TCR-sequenced participants, respectively, were included in these subgroups.

The intended sense of this specimen's time point label: baseline before first vaccination. Vaccinee samples came from UK trials COV001 and COV002, including a single-blind randomized controlled phase 2/3 trial of AZD1222 (ChAdOx1 nCoV-19) in healthy adults. For TCRbeta chain sequencing, PBMC samples from trial participants were taken at day 0 and at day 28 after the second dose. Regarding this clone: Its recognized antigen is unknown. No much larger clonotype is one base removed from it; base qualities were not supplied.

V was cut back by 2 bases and J by 6 bases, leaving a gap of 10 bases between them. From cysteine to phenylalanine, the CDR3 is 13 amino acids long. The sequence is cut down to CDR3 DNA, 39 bases in frame from base 1. Per the germline V gene (reference sequence), LNHDA is the CDR1 and SQIVND is the CDR2. The CDR3 regions of human TCRbeta chains were analyzed by immunosequencing. Per the authors' processing: TCRs in the repertoires were matched against a reference library of SARS-CoV-2-specific TCRs that had been generated with the MIRA antigen-specificity platform. Breadth meant the fraction of unique TCRs that were SARS-CoV-2-associated, whereas depth meant the fraction of total T cells that were SARS-CoV-2-associated. Each spike-specific TCR was assigned to its reactive spike region and to a CD4 or CD8 class using the MIRA data. Log10-transformed breadth and depth values were compared by one-way ANOVA with Sidak's multiple comparisons tests. In its TCRdb copy, this immuneACCESS table keeps in-frame sequences only and misses some clones. Where compared with another copy, unresolved V genes explain less than half of these, and the others have no known cause. V and J calls and clone size are as listed in that table; D and trimming were resolved from the DNA. For this sample the table gives about 120,000 clones, of which about nine tenths were detected only once. The ten largest clonotypes hold about 1.2% of the sample.

What the research found in general, with its limitations: Because no day 14 peak-response samples were available, the repertoires could be characterized only after the peak T cell response. Most participants were white British and females outnumbered males, and the authors suggested that clonal diversity may have been underestimated. The whole spike protein was spanned by vaccine-associated CD4 TCRs, and dominant responses were seen in regions 160-218 and 743-854. The 56-69-year group was small, and its depth increase did not reach significance, likely because of low power. Conclusions about previously exposed vaccinees are limited because only five to seven AZD1222 recipients were SARS-CoV-2 seropositive at baseline. After two AZD1222 doses, both the breadth and the depth of spike-specific TCRs were significantly higher than at day 0 and than in MenACWY recipients. Reportedly, close to half of the unique spike-specific TCRs recognized epitopes lying outside the regions that are mutated in the B.1.351 and B.1.1.7 variants.

In this chain, TRBV19 is recombined with TRBJ1-2; no D gene is confidently identified. This TCR derives from an adult in good health. The sample here was peripheral blood, taken on day 0 of AZD1222 vaccination. Here is the DNA: TGTGCCAGTAGTATAACGGGAGTGAATGGCTACACCTTC. It specifies CASSITGVNGYTF.